A selection of T cell receptor beta chains follows, all from one sample in a study of OX40 agonist ivuxolimab in advanced cancers. The data were produced by immunoSEQ multiplex PCR, yet TCRdb's version contains in-frame clones alone and is incomplete. This sample has some 82,000 clones, with around 88% found just once. Sequencing was performed on CD4+ or CD8+ T cells sorted from blood, taken in a trial of the OX40 agonist ivuxolimab. Every receptor here comes from an adult with an advanced solid tumor such as melanoma, head and neck, liver or kidney cancer. Both conserved end residues are part of each CDR3. The D gene is left open where the match is weak. The size field is filled for only some rows; it gives once, few, many or a size class.

d_call: TRBD1
v_call: TRBV2
clone_size: once
cdr3_length: 15
j_call: TRBJ2-3
cdr3_nt: TGTGCCAGCAGTGAAACGAGACAGGGGTGGAATACGCAGTATTTT
cdr3_aa: CASSETRQGWNTQYF

d_call: .
v_call: TRBV7-9
clone_size: .
cdr3_length: 15
j_call: TRBJ1-4
cdr3_nt: TGTGCCAGCAGCCTCGTGAGAAAATCTAATGAAAAACTGTTTTTT
cdr3_aa: CASSLVRKSNEKLFF

d_call: .
v_call: TRBV19
clone_size: .
cdr3_length: 17
j_call: TRBJ2-1
cdr3_nt: TGTGCCAGTAGTCGAGGACCGATCCCTAGCTCCTACAATGAGCAGTTCTTC
cdr3_aa: CASSRGPIPSSYNEQFF

d_call: .
v_call: TRBV6-1
clone_size: once
cdr3_length: 19
j_call: TRBJ2-1
cdr3_nt: TGTGCCAGCAGTGAAGCCTCACGTAGCTCTAACCGGGCCTACAATGAGCAGTTCTTC
cdr3_aa: CASSEASRSSNRAYNEQFF

d_call: .
v_call: TRBV28
clone_size: .
cdr3_length: 14
j_call: TRBJ2-1
cdr3_nt: TGTGCCAGCACCTTGGACAGCGGGGACAATGAGCAGTTCTTC
cdr3_aa: CASTLDSGDNEQFF

d_call: TRBD1
v_call: TRBV19
clone_size: .
cdr3_length: 16
j_call: TRBJ1-1
cdr3_nt: TGTGCCAGTAGTACACTCTGGACAGGGCGGAGGACTGAAGCTTTCTTT
cdr3_aa: CASSTLWTGRRTEAFF

d_call: TRBD2
v_call: TRBV7-9
clone_size: .
cdr3_length: 15
j_call: TRBJ2-1
cdr3_nt: TGTGCCAGCAGCCCGTCCCTAGCGGGGCCCAATGAGCAGTTCTTC
cdr3_aa: CASSPSLAGPNEQFF

d_call: .
v_call: TRBV27
clone_size: .
cdr3_length: 15
j_call: TRBJ1-1
cdr3_nt: TGTGCCAGCAGAACCTTTATACAGCTGGGGACTGAAGCTTTCTTT
cdr3_aa: CASRTFIQLGTEAFF

d_call: TRBD2
v_call: TRBV29-1
clone_size: .
cdr3_length: 14
j_call: TRBJ2-1
cdr3_nt: TGCAGCGTTGAACCACTAGCGGGAGCCTACCGGCAGTTCTTC
cdr3_aa: CSVEPLAGAYRQFF

d_call: .
v_call: TRBV7-2
clone_size: .
cdr3_length: 15
j_call: TRBJ1-1
cdr3_nt: TGTGCCAGCAGCTTAAGGGGCCGGGGGCGCACTGAAGCTTTCTTT
cdr3_aa: CASSLRGRGRTEAFF

d_call: .
v_call: TRBV6-5
clone_size: .
cdr3_length: 13
j_call: TRBJ2-5
cdr3_nt: TGTGCCAGCAGCCCGACAGGACAAGAGACCCAGTACTTC
cdr3_aa: CASSPTGQETQYF

d_call: TRBD1
v_call: TRBV6-6
clone_size: .
cdr3_length: 13
j_call: TRBJ2-7
cdr3_nt: TGTGCCAGCATGGACAGGGGGATATACGAGCAGTACTTC
cdr3_aa: CASMDRGIYEQYF

d_call: .
v_call: TRBV28
clone_size: few
cdr3_length: 12
j_call: TRBJ1-2
cdr3_nt: TGTGCAACAGGGAACCCCCCCTATGGCTACACCTTC
cdr3_aa: CATGNPPYGYTF

d_call: .
v_call: TRBV11-3
clone_size: once
cdr3_length: 14
j_call: TRBJ2-5
cdr3_nt: TGTGCCAGCAGCCTCGGAATTGGGGCAGAGACCCAGTACTTC
cdr3_aa: CASSLGIGAETQYF

d_call: TRBD1
v_call: TRBV11-3
clone_size: .
cdr3_length: 17
j_call: TRBJ1-5
cdr3_nt: TGTGCCAGCCGCATAGACAGGGGCCCTACAGGCAATCAGCCCCAGCATTTT
cdr3_aa: CASRIDRGPTGNQPQHF

d_call: .
v_call: TRBV27
clone_size: .
cdr3_length: 14
j_call: TRBJ1-6
cdr3_nt: TGTGCCAGCAGTTGGTGGGGGATAGGGTCACCCCTCCACTTT
cdr3_aa: CASSWWGIGSPLHF

d_call: TRBD2
v_call: TRBV11-1
clone_size: .
cdr3_length: 16
j_call: TRBJ2-5
cdr3_nt: TGTGCCAGCAGCTTGGGGACTAGCGGGAGAGCAGAGACCCAGTACTTC
cdr3_aa: CASSLGTSGRAETQYF

d_call: .
v_call: TRBV27
clone_size: .
cdr3_length: 15
j_call: TRBJ2-3
cdr3_nt: TGTGCCAGCAGTTCTCGGCGGGTGGGGACAGATACGCAGTATTTT
cdr3_aa: CASSSRRVGTDTQYF

d_call: TRBD1
v_call: TRBV28
clone_size: .
cdr3_length: 16
j_call: TRBJ2-7
cdr3_nt: TGTGCCAGCAACACTCCCGGGACAGGGGCTTCGGGGGAGCAGTACTTC
cdr3_aa: CASNTPGTGASGEQYF

d_call: .
v_call: TRBV19
clone_size: .
cdr3_length: 16
j_call: TRBJ1-4
cdr3_nt: TGTGCCAGTAGTTCCACATCGGGCGTAGACAATGAAAAACTGTTTTTT
cdr3_aa: CASSSTSGVDNEKLFF

d_call: .
v_call: TRBV5-4
clone_size: .
cdr3_length: 14
j_call: TRBJ2-2
cdr3_nt: TGTGCCAGCAGCTTACTAGCTAGCACCGGGGAGCTGTTTTTT
cdr3_aa: CASSLLASTGELFF

d_call: TRBD1
v_call: TRBV29-1
clone_size: .
cdr3_length: 12
j_call: TRBJ2-7
cdr3_nt: TGCAGCGTCTCCAGGGGGCGAGACGAGCAGTACTTC
cdr3_aa: CSVSRGRDEQYF

d_call: TRBD1
v_call: TRBV6-5
clone_size: .
cdr3_length: 13
j_call: TRBJ2-7
cdr3_nt: TGTGCCAGCAGGGGGACAGAGAACTACGAGCAGTACTTC
cdr3_aa: CASRGTENYEQYF

d_call: TRBD1
v_call: TRBV9
clone_size: .
cdr3_length: 14
j_call: TRBJ1-2
cdr3_nt: TGTGCCAGCAGCGAGGGGACAGGGGGATTTGGCTACACCTTC
cdr3_aa: CASSEGTGGFGYTF

d_call: .
v_call: TRBV18
clone_size: .
cdr3_length: 13
j_call: TRBJ1-5
cdr3_nt: TGTGCCAGCTCACCCTTAAATGGTCAGCCCCAGCATTTT
cdr3_aa: CASSPLNGQPQHF

d_call: TRBD2
v_call: TRBV2
clone_size: .
cdr3_length: 18
j_call: TRBJ2-1
cdr3_nt: TGTGCCAGCAGTAACCCCGGGACTAGCGGGATTACGGCAGTTGAGCAGTTCTTC
cdr3_aa: CASSNPGTSGITAVEQFF

d_call: .
v_call: TRBV4-1
clone_size: .
cdr3_length: 16
j_call: TRBJ2-1
cdr3_nt: TGCGCCAGCAGCCAAGTAGGCGGGCGGGGAAACAATGAGCAGTTCTTC
cdr3_aa: CASSQVGGRGNNEQFF

d_call: TRBD2
v_call: TRBV7-2
clone_size: .
cdr3_length: 14
j_call: TRBJ2-1
cdr3_nt: TGTGCCAGCAGCTTGTCTAGCGGGAGGAATGAGCAGTTCTTC
cdr3_aa: CASSLSSGRNEQFF

d_call: TRBD2
v_call: TRBV11-2
clone_size: .
cdr3_length: 11
j_call: TRBJ2-1
cdr3_nt: TGTGCCAGCAGCTTAGGTGGGGGGGAGTTCTTC
cdr3_aa: CASSLGGGEFF

d_call: .
v_call: TRBV6-6
clone_size: .
cdr3_length: 13
j_call: TRBJ2-3
cdr3_nt: TGTGCCGGACAGACAGTGCCGCAAGATACGCAGTATTTT
cdr3_aa: CAGQTVPQDTQYF

d_call: TRBD1
v_call: TRBV28
clone_size: .
cdr3_length: 16
j_call: TRBJ1-1
cdr3_nt: TGTGCCAGCAGTAACCTACAGGGGGCGGTGAACACTGAAGCTTTCTTT
cdr3_aa: CASSNLQGAVNTEAFF

d_call: .
v_call: TRBV15
clone_size: .
cdr3_length: 17
j_call: TRBJ1-1
cdr3_nt: TGTGCCACCAGCAGAGTTCCCCAGACAGGCTGGAACACTGAAGCTTTCTTT
cdr3_aa: CATSRVPQTGWNTEAFF

d_call: .
v_call: TRBV29-1
clone_size: .
cdr3_length: 12
j_call: TRBJ2-4
cdr3_nt: TGCAGCGTTGCGACAGGTGACAAAATTCAGTACTTC
cdr3_aa: CSVATGDKIQYF

d_call: TRBD2
v_call: TRBV5-1
clone_size: .
cdr3_length: 15
j_call: TRBJ2-7
cdr3_nt: TGCGCCAGCAGCTTGGTGGGACTAGCGGGAGTGGGGCAGTACTTC
cdr3_aa: CASSLVGLAGVGQYF

d_call: .
v_call: TRBV4-3
clone_size: .
cdr3_length: 15
j_call: TRBJ2-5
cdr3_nt: TGCGCCAGCAGCCAAGGGCGACTATCACAAGAGACCCAGTACTTC
cdr3_aa: CASSQGRLSQETQYF

d_call: .
v_call: TRBV7-7
clone_size: .
cdr3_length: 15
j_call: TRBJ1-3
cdr3_nt: TGTGCTAGCAGCCGCGGGTTTGCAGGTGGAAACACCATATATTTT
cdr3_aa: CASSRGFAGGNTIYF

d_call: TRBD2
v_call: TRBV28
clone_size: few
cdr3_length: 17
j_call: TRBJ2-5
cdr3_nt: TGTGCCAGCAGTCGGAATAGCGGGAGGGCTTTGGGAGAGACCCAGTACTTC
cdr3_aa: CASSRNSGRALGETQYF

d_call: .
v_call: TRBV6-6
clone_size: .
cdr3_length: 15
j_call: TRBJ1-4
cdr3_nt: TGTGCCAGCAGCCCTGGGCGCAGGGTTAGCGAAAAACTGTTTTTT
cdr3_aa: CASSPGRRVSEKLFF

d_call: TRBD2
v_call: TRBV6-5
clone_size: .
cdr3_length: 14
j_call: TRBJ2-5
cdr3_nt: TGTGCCAGCAGTTACTCGGGTCGGGAGGGGACCCAGTACTTC
cdr3_aa: CASSYSGREGTQYF

d_call: TRBD1
v_call: TRBV11-1
clone_size: few
cdr3_length: 14
j_call: TRBJ1-1
cdr3_nt: TGTGCCAGCAGCTTACAGGGGGCCTACACTGAAGCTTTCTTT
cdr3_aa: CASSLQGAYTEAFF

d_call: .
v_call: TRBV28
clone_size: .
cdr3_length: 15
j_call: TRBJ1-2
cdr3_nt: TGTGCCAGCAGTTCTTTCCAGCCGCCCGTGGGGGGCTACACCTTC
cdr3_aa: CASSSFQPPVGGYTF

d_call: .
v_call: TRBV13
clone_size: .
cdr3_length: 17
j_call: TRBJ2-2
cdr3_nt: TGTGCCAGCAGCCCCCGCCCCGGGACGGGTAACACCGGGGAGCTGTTTTTT
cdr3_aa: CASSPRPGTGNTGELFF

d_call: .
v_call: TRBV30
clone_size: .
cdr3_length: 13
j_call: TRBJ2-6
cdr3_nt: TGTGCCTGGGCCAGCTCTGGGGCCAACGTCCTGACTTTC
cdr3_aa: CAWASSGANVLTF

d_call: .
v_call: TRBV30
clone_size: .
cdr3_length: 13
j_call: TRBJ2-4
cdr3_nt: TGTGCCTGGAGTGTCCAGCCCAAAAACATTCAGTACTTC
cdr3_aa: CAWSVQPKNIQYF

d_call: .
v_call: TRBV4-2
clone_size: .
cdr3_length: 15
j_call: TRBJ2-1
cdr3_nt: TGTGCCAGCAGCCAAAAAGTGGGGTGGGACAATGAGCAGTTCTTC
cdr3_aa: CASSQKVGWDNEQFF

d_call: TRBD1
v_call: TRBV7-9
clone_size: .
cdr3_length: 13
j_call: TRBJ1-2
cdr3_nt: TGTGCCAGCAGCTTAGAGAGGGGGCTCGGCTACACCTTC
cdr3_aa: CASSLERGLGYTF

d_call: .
v_call: TRBV9
clone_size: .
cdr3_length: 16
j_call: TRBJ2-1
cdr3_nt: TGTGCCAGCAGCTCCCCCGGGACTTTCTCCTACAATGAGCAGTTCTTC
cdr3_aa: CASSSPGTFSYNEQFF

d_call: TRBD2
v_call: TRBV7-2
clone_size: .
cdr3_length: 15
j_call: TRBJ2-3
cdr3_nt: TGTGCCAGCAGCCAGACTAGCGGGAGTTCAGATACGCAGTATTTT
cdr3_aa: CASSQTSGSSDTQYF

d_call: .
v_call: TRBV7-9
clone_size: .
cdr3_length: 15
j_call: TRBJ2-6
cdr3_nt: TGTGCCAGCAGCTTAACGAGGGATGGGGCCAACGTCCTGACTTTC
cdr3_aa: CASSLTRDGANVLTF

d_call: .
v_call: TRBV29-1
clone_size: .
cdr3_length: 14
j_call: TRBJ2-3
cdr3_nt: TGCAGCGTTGCGGGCAGTCGGATCGCAGATACGCAGTATTTT
cdr3_aa: CSVAGSRIADTQYF

d_call: TRBD1
v_call: TRBV28
clone_size: .
cdr3_length: 16
j_call: TRBJ2-5
cdr3_nt: TGTGCCAGCAGCTCGGCCGGGACAGGGGGCGTAGAGACCCAGTACTTC
cdr3_aa: CASSSAGTGGVETQYF

d_call: TRBD2
v_call: TRBV7-3
clone_size: .
cdr3_length: 14
j_call: TRBJ2-7
cdr3_nt: TGTGCCAGCAGCCCGGCCGGGAGGACTGACGAGCAGTACTTC
cdr3_aa: CASSPAGRTDEQYF

d_call: TRBD1
v_call: TRBV5-1
clone_size: few
cdr3_length: 14
j_call: TRBJ1-5
cdr3_nt: TGCGCCAGCAGCCTCGGACAGGGGTACCAGCCCCAGCATTTT
cdr3_aa: CASSLGQGYQPQHF

d_call: .
v_call: TRBV9
clone_size: .
cdr3_length: 14
j_call: TRBJ2-7
cdr3_nt: TGTGCCAGCAGCGTAGGCTCGTCTGTCTACGAGCAGTACTTC
cdr3_aa: CASSVGSSVYEQYF

d_call: .
v_call: TRBV21-1
clone_size: .
cdr3_length: 15
j_call: TRBJ2-7
cdr3_nt: TGTGCCAGCAGCAAAGCGCTTAGCGGGGAGAGGGAGCAGTACTTC
cdr3_aa: CASSKALSGEREQYF

d_call: .
v_call: TRBV9
clone_size: .
cdr3_length: 15
j_call: TRBJ1-1
cdr3_nt: TGTGCCAGCAGCATGGCCTCGACGGTAAACACTGAAGCTTTCTTT
cdr3_aa: CASSMASTVNTEAFF

d_call: .
v_call: TRBV6-9
clone_size: once
cdr3_length: 16
j_call: TRBJ1-2
cdr3_nt: TGTGCCAGCAATTCCCCGGCGGCCCCGAGGGACTATGGCTACACCTTC
cdr3_aa: CASNSPAAPRDYGYTF

d_call: TRBD2
v_call: TRBV29-1
clone_size: .
cdr3_length: 17
j_call: TRBJ2-3
cdr3_nt: TGCAGCGGAAAGACTAGCGGGAGAGGATTGGGCACAGATACGCAGTATTTT
cdr3_aa: CSGKTSGRGLGTDTQYF

d_call: TRBD2
v_call: TRBV7-2
clone_size: few
cdr3_length: 15
j_call: TRBJ2-7
cdr3_nt: TGTGCCAGCAGCTTAGCGGTAGCGGGATTGGAGGAGCAGTACTTC
cdr3_aa: CASSLAVAGLEEQYF

d_call: TRBD2
v_call: TRBV7-9
clone_size: .
cdr3_length: 13
j_call: TRBJ2-2
cdr3_nt: TGTGCCAGCAGCTGGGAGGGGCCCGGGGAGCTGTTTTTT
cdr3_aa: CASSWEGPGELFF